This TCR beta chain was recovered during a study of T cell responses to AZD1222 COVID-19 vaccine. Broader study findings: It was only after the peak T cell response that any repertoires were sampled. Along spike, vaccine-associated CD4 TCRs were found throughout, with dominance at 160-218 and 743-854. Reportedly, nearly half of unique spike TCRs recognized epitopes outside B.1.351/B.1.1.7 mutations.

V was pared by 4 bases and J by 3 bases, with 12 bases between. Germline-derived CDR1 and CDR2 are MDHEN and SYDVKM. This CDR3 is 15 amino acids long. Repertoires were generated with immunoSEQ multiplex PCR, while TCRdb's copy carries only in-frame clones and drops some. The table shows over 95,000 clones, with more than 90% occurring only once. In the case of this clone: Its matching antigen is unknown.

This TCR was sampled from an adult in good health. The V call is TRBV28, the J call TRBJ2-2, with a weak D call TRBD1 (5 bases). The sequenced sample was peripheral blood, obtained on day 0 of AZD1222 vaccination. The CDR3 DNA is TGTGCCAGCAGTTCACAGGTTTTGTACACCGGGGAGCTGTTTTTT. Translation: CASSSQVLYTGELFF. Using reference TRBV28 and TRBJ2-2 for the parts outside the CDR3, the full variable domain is DVKVTQSSRYLVKRTGEKVFLECVQDMDHENMFWYRQDPGLGLRLIYFSYDVKMKEKGDIPEGYSVSREKKERFSLILESASTNQTSMYLCASSSQVLYTGELFFGEGSRLTVL.